The 23 T cell receptor beta chains below come from one sample, sequenced in a study of cytomegalovirus exposure and HLA in healthy donors. Primers: 60 Vbeta forward and 13 Jbeta reverse. Profiled with immunoSEQ multiplex PCR; TCRdb holds only in-frame clones, not every one. Among roughly 200,000 clones listed, around three quarters were seen once. Sequenced sample: PBMCs. Source of these receptors: a man aged 25 to 45 in good health and CMV-seronegative.

This sequence joins TRBV4-2 and TRBJ2-7; D is unresolved. The CDR3 has 14 residues. Germline V CDR1 and CDR2: LGHNA, YNFKEQ. V lost 1 base, J lost 2 bases, and 9 bases lay in between. CDR3 region: CASSQVSQAYEQYF. Here the CDR3 DNA reads TGTGCCAGCAGCCAAGTAAGCCAGGCCTACGAGCAGTACTTC.

This chain connects TRBV19 to TRBJ2-5, with 13 nucleotides matching TRBD2. The CDR3 length is 16 residues. Germline V lookup: CDR1 LNHDA, CDR2 SQIVND (reference sequence). V lost 4 bases, J lost 5 bases, and 7 bases stayed unmatched. The CDR3: CASSTWTSGSRETQYF. DNA for the CDR3: TGTGCCAGTAGTACATGGACTAGCGGGAGTCGGGAGACCCAGTACTTC.

This clone was recorded a few times. The chain couples TRBV28 to TRBJ2-1; possibly TRBD1 for D (6 bases). CDR3 length equals 14 residues. Germline V lookup: CDR1 MDHEN, CDR2 SYDVKM. Here the CDR3 DNA reads TGTGTGAGCAGTCAGGGGACCTCCTACAATGAGCAGTTCTTC. This translates into CVSSQGTSYNEQFF.

Comments on this clone: Relative to the germline gene, one junction end is altered; a read error may explain this. This chain uses TRBV6-1 with TRBJ2-4; TRBD1 matches at 8 bases. Germline loops: CDR1 MNHNS, CDR2 SASEGT. CDR3 size: 12 residues. The CDR3 loop is CASRNVQGGTVF. CDR3 DNA sequence: TGTGCCAGCAGGAACGTACAGGGGGGCACGGTCTTC.

Details on this clone: One end of the junction is discordant with germline, which a read error may explain. The chain uses TRBV7-9 and TRBJ2-7, with D perhaps matching TRBD1 (6 bases). In germline, CDR1 is SEHNR, CDR2 FQNEAQ (reference sequence). The CDR3 sequence is 16 residues long. The CDR3 sequence is CTSSLSGVDRRIEQYF. The CDR3 DNA follows: TGTACCAGCAGCTTATCTGGAGTGGACAGAAGGATCGAGCAGTACTTC.

This chain links TRBV6-6 with TRBJ2-4; 10 bases fit TRBD2. CDR3 size: 16 residues. V lost 0 bases to trimming and J lost 9 bases; unmatched junction nucleotides: 8. Germline CDR1 and CDR2: MNHNY and SVGAGI (reference sequence). The CDR3 sequence: CASSYSPSGSRFIQYF. The CDR3 DNA is TGTGCCAGCAGTTACTCGCCTAGCGGGAGTCGGTTCATTCAGTACTTC.

The CDR3 sequence is CASSSLDISYSNQPQHF. CDR3 DNA sequence: TGTGCCAGCAGTTCCTTGGACATAAGTTATAGCAATCAGCCCCAGCATTTT. This chain connects TRBV28 to TRBJ1-5; TRBD1 might be the D (5 bases). The CDR3 sequence is 17 residues long. The V end was cut by 4 bases, the J end by 0 bases, with 16 bases between. Looked up from germline, CDR1 is MDHEN and CDR2 is SYDVKM.

CDR3 DNA: TGTGCCAGCAGTTACTCGGGACAGCCGAACACTGAAGCTTTCTTT. Translating gives CASSYSGQPNTEAFF. The chain carries TRBV6-6 and TRBJ1-1; 7 positions agree with TRBD1. Germline V gene lookup returns CDR1 MNHNY and CDR2 SVGAGI (reference sequence). Losses at the gene ends were 0 bases for V and 1 base for J; bases not matched to a gene: 2. This CDR3 contains 15 residues.

This sequence joins TRBV7-9 and TRBJ2-4; 12 bases are a match to TRBD1. Germline CDR1 and CDR2: SEHNR and FQNEAQ (reference sequence). The CDR3 length is 14 residues. The J segment lost 8 bases and the V segment lost 4 bases, leaving 3 bases of the junction unmatched. CDR3 DNA: TGTGCCAGCAGCTCCGGGACAGGGGGCCACATTCAGTACTTC. Translating gives CASSSGTGGHIQYF. The variable domain in full, completed from reference TRBV7-9 and TRBJ2-4, reads DTGVSQNPRHKITKRGQNVTFRCDPISEHNRLYWYRQTLGQGPEFLTYFQNEAQLEKSRLLSDRFSAERPKGSFSTLEIQRTEQGDSAMYLCASSSGTGGHIQYFGAGTRLSVL.

The chain uses TRBV7-9 and TRBJ2-7; 7 bases map to TRBD2. The V gene end was trimmed by 5 bases and the J gene end by 3 bases; junction bases not matched to a gene: 7. Germline loops: CDR1 SEHNR, CDR2 FQNEAQ (reference sequence). This CDR3 comprises 14 residues. For the CDR3, the DNA is TGTGCCAGCAGCCCAACTAGCGAGATCTACGAGCAGTACTTC. It yields the protein CASSPTSEIYEQYF.

The table lists this clone with a count of one. The CDR3 nucleotides are TGCAGTGCTAGAACTAACTACGAGCAGTACTTC. Translation: CSARTNYEQYF. The chain carries TRBV20-1 and TRBJ2-7; D remains unclear. Germline V gene sequence: CDR1 DFQATT, CDR2 SNEGSKA (reference sequence). CDR3 length: 11 amino acids. V gave up 2 bases and J gave up 3 bases, with 5 bases separating them.

CDR3: CASSLTVTYEQYF. CDR3 DNA: TGTGCCAGCAGTTTAACGGTGACCTACGAGCAGTACTTC. This rearrangement joins TRBV27 to TRBJ2-7; D remains unclear. This CDR3 comprises 13 residues. In germline, CDR1 is MNHEY, CDR2 SMNVEV (reference sequence). With 2 bases removed from V and 2 bases from J, the gap between germline ends came to 7 bases.

This chain uses TRBV5-4 with TRBJ2-5, with D perhaps TRBD2 (5 bases). V lost 0 bases, J lost 1 base, and 10 bases lay in between. Germline CDR1 is SGHNT and CDR2 is YYREEE (reference sequence). This CDR3 contains 15 residues. The CDR3 spells CASSLGGPSQETQYF. The DNA of the CDR3 is TGTGCCAGCAGCTTGGGCGGGCCAAGCCAAGAGACCCAGTACTTC.

The CDR3 DNA is TGCAGCGTTGAACTAGCGGGAGGGCGGGAGACCCAGTACTTC. This gives the protein CSVELAGGRETQYF. V and J are TRBV29-1 and TRBJ2-5; 12 bases are a match to TRBD2. This CDR3 has 14 residues. Trimming took 2 bases from V and 5 from J; bases not matched to a gene: 3. Germline CDR1 reads SQVTM; CDR2 reads ANQGSEA.

The gene calls are TRBV9 and TRBJ1-5, with 9 positions matching TRBD1. V dropped 0 bases and J dropped 4; count of bases not matched to a gene: 2. Germline V gene lookup returns CDR1 SGDLS and CDR2 YYNGEE. The CDR3 is 15 amino acids. The CDR3 DNA reads as TGTGCCAGCAGCGTAGGAGGGACAGGGAATCAGCCCCAGCATTTT. This codes for CASSVGGTGNQPQHF.

V is TRBV27 and J is TRBJ1-2, with 8 bases identical to TRBD1. The CDR3 runs to 14 residues. J was trimmed by 3 bases and V by 5 bases; bases with no gene match: 5. The germline V gene encodes CDR1 MNHEY and CDR2 SMNVEV (reference sequence). Here the CDR3 reads CASSGGTGHYGYTF. Written as DNA, the CDR3 is TGTGCCAGCAGTGGAGGGACAGGCCACTATGGCTACACCTTC.

V usage is TRBV11-2 and J usage is TRBJ2-7; D might be TRBD1 (6 bases). The V end was cut by 5 bases, the J end by 0 bases, with 17 bases between. Germline CDR1 and CDR2: SGHAT and FQNNGV. This CDR3 contains 16 residues. DNA of the CDR3: TGTGCCAGCAGCCTTGGTCTGGGGGCTAACTCCTACGAGCAGTACTTC. Residues: CASSLGLGANSYEQYF.

Details on this clone: Other nucleotide sequences in the sample specify the same CDR3. J is TRBJ1-2 and V is TRBV9; 9 bases map to TRBD1. The V and J ends lost 0 bases and 0 bases, in that order; junction bases with no gene match: 0. The CDR3 has 15 residues. Germline V gene sequence: CDR1 SGDLS, CDR2 YYNGEE. This CDR3 reads CASSVGQGANYGYTF. The CDR3 DNA is TGTGCCAGCAGCGTAGGACAGGGGGCTAACTATGGCTACACCTTC.

This clone was observed a handful of times. The V and J genes are TRBV28 and TRBJ2-2; no definite D call. CDR3 length: 15 residues. Germline V gives CDR1 MDHEN, CDR2 SYDVKM. The V gene lost 1 base and the J gene lost 1 base, with 7 bases spanning the gap. The DNA for the CDR3 is TGTGCCAGCAGTTTATTCGGCGGGAACACCGGGGAGCTGTTTTTT. Residues: CASSLFGGNTGELFF.

In its sample, this clone was seen a few times. The genes are TRBV9 and TRBJ2-1, with unresolved D. Germline V gene sequence: CDR1 SGDLS, CDR2 YYNGEE. Trimming pared 5 bases from V and 5 bases from J, leaving 17 bases between. The CDR3 covers 15 residues. The CDR3 DNA reads as TGTGCCAGCAGTTCCGACAACACCGAAAACAATGAGCAGTTCTTC. Translating gives CASSSDNTENNEQFF.

The V call is TRBV10-3, the J call TRBJ1-1, with 8 bases matching TRBD1. The CDR3 is made up of 12 amino acids. Per the germline V gene, CDR1 is ENHRY and CDR2 is SYGVKD. V lost 7 bases and J lost 6; bases outside the gene matches: 4. CDR3: CAITDRGSEAFF. The DNA for the CDR3 is TGTGCCATCACCGACAGGGGATCTGAAGCTTTCTTT.

The rearrangement joins TRBV28 to TRBJ1-1; the D gene is possibly TRBD1 (5 bases). Deletions cut 3 bases from V and 1 base from J, with 9 bases between. CDR1 and CDR2 (germline): MDHEN, SYDVKM. The CDR3 loop spans 14 amino acids. CDR3 coding DNA: TGTGCCAGCAGTTTTCGGGGGGGGAACACTGAAGCTTTCTTT. This translates into CASSFRGGNTEAFF.

This chain links TRBV19 with TRBJ1-1; D not certain. The length of the CDR3 is 15 residues. Germline CDR1 reads LNHDA; CDR2 reads SQIVND (reference sequence). Trimming removed 6 bases from V and 2 bases from J, with 16 bases in between. CDR3: CASRIKDRVNTEAFF. CDR3 bases: TGTGCCAGTAGGATAAAAGACCGGGTCAACACTGAAGCTTTCTTT.